One and the same sample provided the 3 T cell receptor beta chains below, sequenced in a study of T cell changes during pregnancy in multiple sclerosis. The assay was immunoSEQ multiplex PCR, and TCRdb's table has in-frame clones only and misses some. The sample has about 42,000 clones, around 80% seen once. Sample: CD4+ T cells from peripheral blood mononuclear cells, taken before pregnancy. These receptors were collected from a female donor with multiple sclerosis, enrolled in a pregnancy study.

This chain connects TRBV7-9 to TRBJ1-3, with 7 bases lining up with TRBD1. The germline V gene encodes CDR1 SEHNR and CDR2 FQNEAQ (reference sequence). V lost 3 bases to trimming and J lost 0 bases; unmatched junction nucleotides: 2. This CDR3 spans 15 amino acids. CDR3 protein: CASSFDRDSGNTIYF. In DNA, the CDR3 is TGTGCCAGCAGCTTCGACAGGGACTCTGGAAACACCATATATTTT.

The chain employs TRBV6-6 and TRBJ1-1; D may be TRBD1 (5 bases). The germline CDR1 and CDR2 sequences are MNHNY and SVGAGI (reference sequence). V lost 6 bases to trimming and J lost 9 bases, with 14 bases between them. The CDR3 contains 12 residues. CDR3 bases: TGTGCCAGCAGGACCACAGGTTCCCAAGCTTTCTTT. Translated: CASRTTGSQAFF.

V and J are TRBV5-1 and TRBJ1-1, with TRBD1 matching 10 bases. J gave up 8 bases and V 4 bases, and 14 bases lay outside the gene matches. This CDR3 has 16 residues. Germline CDR1 SGHRS, CDR2 YFSETQ. The CDR3 bases are TGCGCCAGCAGCGCCGGCCATGTGACAGGGGGCGCGGAAGCTTTCTTT. This encodes CASSAGHVTGGAEAFF. The whole variable domain, filled in from reference TRBV5-1 and TRBJ1-1, reads KAGVTQTPRYLIKTRGQQVTLSCSPISGHRSVSWYQQTPGQGLQFLFEYFSETQRNKGNFPGRFSGRQFSNSRSEMNVSTLELGDSALYLCASSAGHVTGGAEAFFGQGTRLTVV.